The clone carrying this TCR beta chain was picked up a small number of times. Methods used by the authors: By means of reference gene primer amplification, nucleated cell counts were estimated. The protocol was immunoSEQ multiplex PCR, while the TCRdb copy is restricted to in-frame clones and leaves out a portion. V and J calls plus clone size are reproduced from that table; the DNA served to infer D and trimming. The sample holds around 200,000 clones, around 80% seen once. The data are from a study of blood T cell repertoires in COVID-19. Study details: Samples came from the United States, Italy and Spain, spanning acute and convalescent COVID-19. The analysed material was cDNA or gDNA that came from T cells, B-cell-depleted T cells, or PBMCs.

CDR3 length: 15 residues. J was trimmed by 7 bases and V by 0 bases; bases with no gene match: 3. The germline V gene encodes CDR1 LGHNA and CDR2 YSLEER. The chain employs TRBV4-3 and TRBJ1-4, with 9 bases fitting TRBD1. The receptor was derived from a man aged 35 to 55 with active or convalescent COVID-19. Sequenced material: peripheral blood. CDR3: CASSQEGQGGEKLFF. DNA for the CDR3: TGCGCCAGCAGCCAAGAGGGACAGGGTGGTGAAAAACTGTTTTTT.